The clone carrying this TCR beta chain has ten or more counts. As yet, its antigen is unknown. The sample originates from a study of identical twins. Only healthy Caucasians were enrolled as donors. Whole-study findings and limits: Abundant beta clonotypes from cord blood bore fewer insertions; memory repertoires lacked this pattern.

Per germline, CDR1 MNHEY and CDR2 SVGEGT. V was pared by 6 bases and J by 7 bases, with 9 bases of the junction left unmatched. This CDR3 region has 14 residues. Addition of a universal primer site occurred through template switching, and cDNA carried unique molecular identifiers. TCRdb reprocessed the 5' RACE reads via MiXCR and lists one record per CDR3 protein. The sample lists 200,000 to 250,000 distinct CDR3 sequences, roughly an eighth occurring once. Separately, the same data were catalogued under a study of yellow fever vaccine responses in identical twins.

The chain has TRBV6-2 or TRBV6-3 and TRBJ1-1, with 9 bases fitting TRBD1. This receptor was identified in a young woman in good health. The material sequenced was memory (CD45RO+) T cells sorted from blood. The DNA of the CDR3 is TGTGCCAGCAGAACGGGACAGGGCATGGGTGAAGCTTTCTTT. It specifies CASRTGQGMGEAFF.